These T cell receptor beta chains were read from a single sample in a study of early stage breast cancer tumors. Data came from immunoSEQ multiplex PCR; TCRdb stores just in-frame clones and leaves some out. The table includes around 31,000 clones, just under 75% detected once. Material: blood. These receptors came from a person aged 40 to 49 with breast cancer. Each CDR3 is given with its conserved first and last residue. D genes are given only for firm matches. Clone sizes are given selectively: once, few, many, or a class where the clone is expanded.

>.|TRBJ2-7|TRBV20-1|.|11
TGCAGTGCAAAGGGAGCAGGCGAGCAGTACTTC
CSAKGAGEQYF
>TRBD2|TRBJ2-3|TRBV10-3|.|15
TGTGCCATCAGAGTGGGGCTAGCGGGAGCAGATACGCAGTATTTT
CAIRVGLAGADTQYF
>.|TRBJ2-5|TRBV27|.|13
TGTGCCAGCAGTTTACGAGTAGGGGAGACCCAGTACTTC
CASSLRVGETQYF
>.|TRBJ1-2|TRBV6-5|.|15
TGTGCCAGCAGTTACTCTAGTCGATTGGCTTTGAGCTACACCTTC
CASSYSSRLALSYTF
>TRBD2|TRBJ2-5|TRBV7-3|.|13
TGTGCCAGCAGCTTAATACCCCGGGGGGCCCAGTACTTC
CASSLIPRGAQYF
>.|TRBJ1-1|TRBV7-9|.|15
TGTGCCAGCAGACAGAAGGGGGTACAGAGCACTGAAGCTTTCTTT
CASRQKGVQSTEAFF
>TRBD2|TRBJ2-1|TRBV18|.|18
TGTGCCAGCTCACCCCGCAGTTCGGGACTAGCGGCCCACAATGAGCAGTTCTTC
CASSPRSSGLAAHNEQFF
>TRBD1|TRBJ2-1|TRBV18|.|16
TGTGCCAGCTCACCAAGGTGGGACAGGGGCGGCAATGAGCAGTTCTTC
CASSPRWDRGGNEQFF
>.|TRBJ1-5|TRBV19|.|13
TGTGCCAGTTCACCACCTAGCAATCAGCCCCAGCATTTT
CASSPPSNQPQHF
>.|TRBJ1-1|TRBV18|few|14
TGTGCCAGCTCACCTGGTAGGGGGGACACTGAAGCTTTCTTT
CASSPGRGDTEAFF
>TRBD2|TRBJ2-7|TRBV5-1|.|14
TGCGCCAGCAGTCCCGGGACTAGCGGGAACGAGCAGTACTTC
CASSPGTSGNEQYF
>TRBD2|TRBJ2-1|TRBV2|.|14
TGTGCCAGCAGTCGACTAGCGGCCGTCGTGGAGCAGTTCTTC
CASSRLAAVVEQFF
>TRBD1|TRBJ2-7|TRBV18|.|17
TGTGCCAGCTCACCAACCTGGGTGCAGGGGGCTTCGTACGAGCAGTACTTC
CASSPTWVQGASYEQYF
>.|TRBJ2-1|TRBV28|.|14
TGTGCCAGCAGTTTAGTGCGAGGATACAATGAGCAGTTCTTC
CASSLVRGYNEQFF
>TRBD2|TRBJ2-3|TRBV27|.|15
TGTGCCAGCAGTGGAAGGACGGGAGGGGGAGATACGCAGTATTTT
CASSGRTGGGDTQYF
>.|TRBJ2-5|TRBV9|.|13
TGTGCCAGCAGCGTAGGGGGGGAAGAGACCCAGTACTTC
CASSVGGEETQYF
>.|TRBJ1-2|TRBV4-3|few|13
TGCGCCAGCAGCTATACCCTGGACAGCGGCTACACCTTC
CASSYTLDSGYTF
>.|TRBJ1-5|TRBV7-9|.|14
TGTGCCAGCAGCCCGAGTGGCCCGGGGCAGCCCCAGCATTTT
CASSPSGPGQPQHF
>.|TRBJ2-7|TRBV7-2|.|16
TGTGCCAGCAGCCCTAGTGGGGCTCGAACCCCCTACGAGCAGTACTTC
CASSPSGARTPYEQYF
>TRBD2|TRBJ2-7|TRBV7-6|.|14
TGTGCCAGCAGCCTGGGACTAGCGGCCTACGAGCAGTACTTC
CASSLGLAAYEQYF
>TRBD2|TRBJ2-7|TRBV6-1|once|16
TGTGCCAGCAGTGAAGATAGTAGCGGGAGCTCCTACGAGCAGTACTTC
CASSEDSSGSSYEQYF
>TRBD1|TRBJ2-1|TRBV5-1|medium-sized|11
TGCGCCAGCAGCACGGGACAGGAGCAGTTCTTC
CASSTGQEQFF
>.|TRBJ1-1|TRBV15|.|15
TGTGCCACCAGCAGAGAATCAGGGGTAAGAACTGAAGCTTTCTTT
CATSRESGVRTEAFF
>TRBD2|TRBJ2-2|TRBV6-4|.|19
TGTGCCAGCAGTCAGACTCAAAGACTAGCGGGAGATAACACCGGGGAGCTGTTTTTT
CASSQTQRLAGDNTGELFF
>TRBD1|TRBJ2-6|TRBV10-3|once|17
TGTGCCATCAGTGAGTCTAATGACAGGGCTGGGGCCAACGTCCTGACTTTC
CAISESNDRAGANVLTF
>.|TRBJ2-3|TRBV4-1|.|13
TGCGCCAGCAGCTGGGTAGGGACAGATACGCAGTATTTT
CASSWVGTDTQYF